This TCR beta chain was recorded in a study of cytotoxic CD8 clonotypes in ibrutinib-treated CLL. As to this clone: Its antigen is not known.

This CDR3 is built from 16 residues. CDR1 is SGHRS, CDR2 YFSETQ, per germline. Trimming cost V 4 bases and J 3 bases, with 20 bases left between them. General study findings and limits: Clonality went up at the time of ibrutinib response, stayed stable in sustained remission, and later dropped back toward its baseline level at progression.

Libraries were prepared by immunoSEQ multiplex PCR; TCRdb keeps only in-frame clonotypes and omits some of them. The sample has some 63,000 clones, about nine tenths seen once. The receptor was derived from a human donor with chronic lymphocytic leukemia. This specimen consisted of PBMCs, obtained after 12 months of ibrutinib treatment. The V and J genes are TRBV5-1 and TRBJ2-7; D may match TRBD1 or TRBD2 (5 bases each). CDR3 sequence (DNA): TGCGCCAGCAGCCAACGGGACGGAGTCGGGCACTACGAGCAGTACTTC. This codes for CASSQRDGVGHYEQYF. Full variable domain (outside the CDR3, taken from reference TRBV5-1 and TRBJ2-7): KAGVTQTPRYLIKTRGQQVTLSCSPISGHRSVSWYQQTPGQGLQFLFEYFSETQRNKGNFPGRFSGRQFSNSRSEMNVSTLELGDSALYLCASSQRDGVGHYEQYFGPGTRLTVT.